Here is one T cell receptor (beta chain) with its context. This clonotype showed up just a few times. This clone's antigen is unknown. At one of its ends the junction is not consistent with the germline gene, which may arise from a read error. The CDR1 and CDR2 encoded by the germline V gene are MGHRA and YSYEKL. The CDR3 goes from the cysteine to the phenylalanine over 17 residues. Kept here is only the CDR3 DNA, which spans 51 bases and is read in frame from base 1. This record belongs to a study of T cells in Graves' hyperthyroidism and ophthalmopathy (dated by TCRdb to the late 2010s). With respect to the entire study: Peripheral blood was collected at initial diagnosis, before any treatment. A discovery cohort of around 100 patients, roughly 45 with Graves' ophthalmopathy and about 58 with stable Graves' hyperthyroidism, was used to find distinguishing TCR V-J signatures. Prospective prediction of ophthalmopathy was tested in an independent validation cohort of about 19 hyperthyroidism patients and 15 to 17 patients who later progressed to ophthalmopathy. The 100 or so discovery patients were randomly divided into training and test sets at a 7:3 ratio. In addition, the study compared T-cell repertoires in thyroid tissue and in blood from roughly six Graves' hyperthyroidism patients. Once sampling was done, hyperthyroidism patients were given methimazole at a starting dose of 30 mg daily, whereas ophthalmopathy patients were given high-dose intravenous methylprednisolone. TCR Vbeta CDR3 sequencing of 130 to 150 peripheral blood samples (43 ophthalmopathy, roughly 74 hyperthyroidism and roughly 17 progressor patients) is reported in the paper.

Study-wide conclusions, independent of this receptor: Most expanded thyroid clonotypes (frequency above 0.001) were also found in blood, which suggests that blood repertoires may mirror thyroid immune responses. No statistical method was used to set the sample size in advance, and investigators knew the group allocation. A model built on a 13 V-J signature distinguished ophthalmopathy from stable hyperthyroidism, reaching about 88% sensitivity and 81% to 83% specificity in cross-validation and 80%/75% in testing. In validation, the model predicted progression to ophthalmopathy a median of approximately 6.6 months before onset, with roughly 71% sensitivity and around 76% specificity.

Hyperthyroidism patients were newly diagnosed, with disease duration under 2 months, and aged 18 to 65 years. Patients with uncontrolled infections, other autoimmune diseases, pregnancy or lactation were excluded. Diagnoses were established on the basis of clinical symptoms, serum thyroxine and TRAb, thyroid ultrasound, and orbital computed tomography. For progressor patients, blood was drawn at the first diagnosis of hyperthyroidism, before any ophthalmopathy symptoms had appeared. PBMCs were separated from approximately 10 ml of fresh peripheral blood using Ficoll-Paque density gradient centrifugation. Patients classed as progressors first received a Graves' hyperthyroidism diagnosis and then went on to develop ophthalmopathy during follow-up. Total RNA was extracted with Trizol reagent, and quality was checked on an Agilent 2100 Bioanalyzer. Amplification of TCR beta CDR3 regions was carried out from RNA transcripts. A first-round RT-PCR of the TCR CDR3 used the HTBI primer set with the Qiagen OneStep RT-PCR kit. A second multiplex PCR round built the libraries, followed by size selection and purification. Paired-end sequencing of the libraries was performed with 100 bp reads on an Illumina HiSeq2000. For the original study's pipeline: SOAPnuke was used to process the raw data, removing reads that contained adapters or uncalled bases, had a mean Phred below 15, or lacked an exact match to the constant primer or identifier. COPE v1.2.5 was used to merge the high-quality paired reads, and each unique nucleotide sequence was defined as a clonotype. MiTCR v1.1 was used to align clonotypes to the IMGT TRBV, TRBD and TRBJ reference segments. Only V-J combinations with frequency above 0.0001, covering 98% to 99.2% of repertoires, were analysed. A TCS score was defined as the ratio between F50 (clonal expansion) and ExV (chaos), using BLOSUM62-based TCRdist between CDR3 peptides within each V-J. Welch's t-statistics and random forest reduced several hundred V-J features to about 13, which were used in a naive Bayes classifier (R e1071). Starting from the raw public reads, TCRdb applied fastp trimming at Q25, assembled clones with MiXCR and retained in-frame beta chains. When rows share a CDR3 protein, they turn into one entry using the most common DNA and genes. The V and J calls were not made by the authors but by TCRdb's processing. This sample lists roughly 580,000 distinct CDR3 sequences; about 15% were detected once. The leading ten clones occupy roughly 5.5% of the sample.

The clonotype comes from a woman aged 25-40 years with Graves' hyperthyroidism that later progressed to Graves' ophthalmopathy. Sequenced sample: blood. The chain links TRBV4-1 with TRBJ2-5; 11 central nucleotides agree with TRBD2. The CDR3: CASNQVLAGAGLETQYF. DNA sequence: TGCGCCAGCAACCAAGTACTAGCGGGAGCTGGTTTAGAGACCCAGTACTTC.